Following are 30 T cell receptor beta chains from one sample sequenced in a study of immune cell composition in non-small cell lung cancer. Here immunoSEQ multiplex PCR was the method, and the copy in TCRdb shows in-frame clones only, minus some. The sample records over 4,000 clones, roughly 88% being singletons. Normal lung was taken at the farthest possible site, at least 3 cm from tumour. Sequencing was done on a sample of non-adjacent lung tissue. The receptors here all came from a human donor with non-small cell lung cancer. Some clones in this sample may be carry-over from other donors' samples.

This clone has just a few counts. This sample also contains other DNA sequences that code for the same CDR3. The chain uses TRBV5-6 and TRBJ1-1, with D tentatively TRBD1 (6 bases). Germline values: CDR1 SGHDT, CDR2 YYEEEE. V dropped 5 bases and J dropped 1 base, with 9 bases sitting between them. The CDR3 runs to 13 residues. CDR3 amino acids: CASRGTRNTEAFF. The CDR3, as DNA: TGTGCCAGCAGGGGGACACGGAACACTGAAGCTTTCTTT.

This chain connects TRBV5-5 to TRBJ2-7, with TRBD2 matching 8 bases. Germline V lookup: CDR1 SGHKS, CDR2 YYEKEE (reference sequence). This CDR3 comprises 16 residues. The V segment lost 1 base and the J segment 4 bases; nucleotides outside the gene matches: 10. CDR3 protein: CASSLFHQSGGYEQYF. The CDR3 bases are TGTGCCAGCAGCTTGTTCCACCAGTCGGGGGGGTACGAGCAGTACTTC. The entire variable domain, with the rest obtained from reference TRBV5-5 and TRBJ2-7, is as follows: DAGVTQSPTHLIKTRGQQVTLRCSPISGHKSVSWYQQVLGQGPQFIFQYYEKEERGRGNFPDRFSARQFPNYSSELNVNALLLGDSALYLCASSLFHQSGGYEQYFGPGTRLTVT.

In its sample, this clone was seen a few times. The chain couples TRBV7-9 to TRBJ2-2, with D unclear. With 5 bases removed from V and 2 bases from J, the gap between germline ends came to 9 bases. The CDR3 loop spans 14 amino acids. Per the germline V gene, CDR1 is SEHNR and CDR2 is FQNEAQ (reference sequence). The CDR3 is CASSATSNTGELFF. The CDR3 DNA reads TGTGCCAGCAGCGCTACGTCCAACACCGGGGAGCTGTTTTTT.

The chain has TRBV6-1 and TRBJ1-2; D perhaps matches TRBD1 (5 bases). With 6 bases removed from V and 4 bases from J, the gap between germline ends came to 15 bases. The CDR3 loop spans 14 amino acids. Germline-derived CDR1 and CDR2 are MNHNS and SASEGT. The chain's CDR3 is CASSTRQLSYGYTF. The CDR3 DNA reads TGTGCCAGCAGCACCAGACAGTTATCCTATGGCTACACCTTC.

V usage is TRBV6-5 and J usage is TRBJ2-3, with 7 bases fitting TRBD2. This CDR3 is 15 amino acids long. Germline V CDR1 and CDR2: MNHEY, SVGAGI. V lost 7 bases to trimming and J lost 4 bases; unmatched junction nucleotides: 11. This CDR3 is CASKKTSKGADTQYF. The CDR3 region has the DNA TGTGCCAGCAAAAAGACTAGCAAAGGGGCAGATACGCAGTATTTT.

This sequence joins TRBV7-6 and TRBJ2-3, with D perhaps matching TRBD2 (5 bases). This CDR3 spans 17 amino acids. The V end lost 1 base, the J end lost 0 bases, and 14 bases lay between the germline ends. CDR1 is SGHVS, CDR2 FNYEAQ, per germline. This chain's CDR3 is CASSLGRGLASTDTQYF. The CDR3, as DNA: TGTGCCAGCAGCTTAGGACGAGGGCTAGCTAGCACAGATACGCAGTATTTT. The full variable domain, in which reference TRBV7-6 and TRBJ2-3 provide the parts outside the CDR3, is GAGVSQSPRYKVTKRGQDVALRCDPISGHVSLYWYRQALGQGPEFLTYFNYEAQQDKSGLPNDRFSAERPEGSISTLTIQRTEQRDSAMYRCASSLGRGLASTDTQYFGPGTRLTVL.

The chain links TRBV18 to TRBJ2-3; 9 nucleotides match TRBD2. The germline gives CDR1 KGHSH, CDR2 LQKENI. After removal of 2 bases from V and 0 bases from J, the junction contained 3 bases not matched to a gene. The CDR3 has 16 amino acids. The CDR3 loop reads CASSPTLAGSTDTQYF. In nucleotides, the CDR3 is TGTGCCAGCTCACCAACCCTAGCGGGGAGCACAGATACGCAGTATTTT. The variable domain in full, completed from reference TRBV18 and TRBJ2-3, reads NAGVMQNPRHLVRRRGQEARLRCSPMKGHSHVYWYRQLPEEGLKFMVYLQKENIIDESGMPKERFSAEFPKEGPSILRIQQVVRGDSAAYFCASSPTLAGSTDTQYFGPGTRLTVL.

V gene TRBV6-1 combines with J gene TRBJ2-7, with D possibly matching TRBD1 (5 bases). The CDR3 loop spans 16 amino acids. Germline V gene sequence: CDR1 MNHNS, CDR2 SASEGT. The germline V and J ends were trimmed by 3 bases and 0 bases, with 15 bases remaining between them. The CDR3 reads CASSDLAGLPSYEQYF. CDR3 DNA sequence: TGTGCCAGCAGTGATTTGGCAGGGCTCCCCTCCTACGAGCAGTACTTC.

The genes are TRBV5-1 and TRBJ2-5; D is undetermined. The germline V gene has CDR1 SGHRS and CDR2 YFSETQ. The germline V and J ends were trimmed by 0 bases and 3 bases, with 15 bases remaining between them. This CDR3 has 16 amino acids. In nucleotides, the CDR3 is TGCGCCAGCAGCTTGGATCTGGGCTCCTGGGAAGAGACCCAGTACTTC. Its protein is CASSLDLGSWEETQYF.

The CDR3 bases are TGCGCCAGCAGCCAGGCCGTACAGGGGCCCTACGAGCAGTACTTC. It is translated as CASSQAVQGPYEQYF. The chain employs TRBV4-3 and TRBJ2-7; 7 bases fit TRBD1. The J segment lost 2 bases and the V segment lost 3 bases, leaving 7 bases of the junction unmatched. The CDR3 length is 15 residues. CDR1 is LGHNA, CDR2 YSLEER, per germline.

The J gene is TRBJ1-6, the V gene TRBV5-1; 7 nucleotides align to TRBD1. Germline V lookup: CDR1 SGHRS, CDR2 YFSETQ. The junction had 3 bases not matched to a gene; V was cut back by 0 bases and J by 0 bases. There are 17 residues in the CDR3. The CDR3: CASSLDWDSSYNSPLHF. CDR3 bases: TGCGCCAGCAGCTTGGACTGGGACAGCTCCTATAATTCACCCCTCCACTTT. The whole variable domain, filled in from reference TRBV5-1 and TRBJ1-6, reads KAGVTQTPRYLIKTRGQQVTLSCSPISGHRSVSWYQQTPGQGLQFLFEYFSETQRNKGNFPGRFSGRQFSNSRSEMNVSTLELGDSALYLCASSLDWDSSYNSPLHFGNGTRLTVT.

The gene calls are TRBV2 and TRBJ1-4; D ambiguous. V lost 7 bases to trimming and J lost 10 bases, with 13 bases between them. Germline V lookup: CDR1 SNHLY, CDR2 FYNNEI. The CDR3 consists of 12 residues. Written as DNA, the CDR3 is TGTGCCAGCACACCGTACGCCGGAAAACTGTTTTTT. Protein product: CASTPYAGKLFF.

This sequence joins TRBV7-9 and TRBJ2-7; the D gene is possibly TRBD2 (5 bases). Trimming stripped 1 base from V and 5 bases from J, with 9 bases between. Germline V gives CDR1 SEHNR, CDR2 FQNEAQ (reference sequence). The CDR3 runs 13 residues. The CDR3 is CASSLEGRDEQYF. CDR3 bases: TGTGCCAGCAGCTTAGAAGGGAGAGACGAGCAGTACTTC.

This chain links TRBV30 with TRBJ2-5; D is perhaps TRBD1 (6 bases). The V gene's germline CDR1 is GTSNPN and CDR2 SVGIG (reference sequence). Trimming cost V 3 bases and J 3 bases, with 17 bases left between them. CDR3 length equals 15 residues. The chain's CDR3 is CAWRGNRVSEETQYF. CDR3 in DNA: TGTGCCTGGAGGGGGAACAGGGTTAGCGAAGAGACCCAGTACTTC.

V and J are TRBV6-1 and TRBJ1-2, with TRBD1 matching over 7 bases. The CDR3 consists of 12 residues. CDR1 is MNHNS, CDR2 SASEGT, per germline. V gave up 2 bases and J gave up 10 bases; unmatched junction bases: 4. CDR3 amino acids: CASSERQGLYTF. The DNA for the CDR3 is TGTGCCAGCAGTGAAAGACAGGGACTCTACACCTTC.

This rearrangement joins TRBV5-1 to TRBJ1-2; D not resolved. The V and J ends lost 6 bases and 1 base respectively, with 10 bases between them. Germline V gene lookup returns CDR1 SGHRS and CDR2 YFSETQ. This CDR3 contains 13 residues. CDR3 protein: CASTPGSNYGYTF. The DNA for the CDR3 is TGCGCCAGCACACCCGGTAGTAACTATGGCTACACCTTC.

This rearrangement joins TRBV6-5 to TRBJ1-1; D might be TRBD1 (5 bases). V lost 6 bases and J lost 2, with 13 bases in between. The germline gives CDR1 MNHEY, CDR2 SVGAGI. The CDR3 length is 14 residues. This chain's CDR3 is CASRPGFPNTEAFF. CDR3 bases: TGTGCCAGCAGACCAGGGTTTCCAAACACTGAAGCTTTCTTT.

This clone was observed a handful of times. The chain has TRBV4-1 and TRBJ1-1, with D possibly TRBD1 on 6 matching bases. Germline CDR1 reads MGHRA; CDR2 reads YSYEKL. This CDR3 region has 15 residues. The V gene lost 1 base and the J gene lost 0 bases, with 9 bases spanning the gap. The CDR3 DNA is TGCGCCAGCAGCCAAGGGACAGACATGAACACTGAAGCTTTCTTT. It is translated as CASSQGTDMNTEAFF.

V and J are TRBV2 and TRBJ1-5; D is perhaps TRBD1 (5 bases). From germline, CDR1 is SNHLY and CDR2 FYNNEI. V gave up 4 bases and J gave up 3 bases, with 13 bases separating them. The CDR3 runs to 15 residues. CDR3 residues: CASSAGVGPNQPQHF. CDR3 sequence (DNA): TGTGCCAGCAGTGCCGGAGTGGGGCCCAATCAGCCCCAGCATTTT.

This chain connects TRBV7-3 to TRBJ1-1; 10 bases align to TRBD1. Germline loops: CDR1 SGHTA, CDR2 FQGTGA. The CDR3 is made up of 13 amino acids. With V trimmed by 5 bases and J by 5 bases, 2 bases remained unmatched. CDR3 sequence (DNA): TGTGCCAGCAGCCCGGGACAGGGGACTGAAGCTTTCTTT. It codes for CASSPGQGTEAFF.

The CDR3 DNA is TGTGCCAGCAGACCCCCAGACGGGTATCAGCCCCAGCATTTT. It is translated as CASRPPDGYQPQHF. The rearrangement links TRBV28 to TRBJ1-5, with D unclear. Germline V lookup: CDR1 MDHEN, CDR2 SYDVKM. There are 14 residues in the CDR3. V was clipped by 6 bases and J by 5 bases, with 14 bases between them.

The chain employs TRBV4-1 and TRBJ2-2, with D maybe TRBD1 (5 bases). CDR1 and CDR2 from the germline V gene are MGHRA and YSYEKL. V was shortened by 0 bases and J by 5 bases, with 16 bases between the two germline ends. The CDR3 has 17 amino acids. The CDR3 here is CASSQEGVNIRTGELFF. DNA for the CDR3: TGCGCCAGCAGCCAAGAAGGGGTTAATATTAGAACCGGGGAGCTGTTTTTT.

The rearrangement links TRBV30 to TRBJ1-4, with 7 bases identical to TRBD1. The ends lost 4 bases at V and 8 bases at J; junction bases unmatched: 10. The CDR3 covers 14 residues. The germline V gene encodes CDR1 GTSNPN and CDR2 SVGIG (reference sequence). Here the CDR3 DNA reads TGTGCCTGGACCCAACAGGGGCTGGGAGAAAAACTGTTTTTT. This codes for CAWTQQGLGEKLFF.

This rearrangement joins TRBV7-9 to TRBJ2-2; weak D call: TRBD1 (5 bases). The CDR3 runs to 12 residues. Germline V gene data show CDR1 as SEHNR and CDR2 as FQNEAQ (reference sequence). Trimming left V 5 bases short and J 10 bases short, with 11 bases between. In DNA, the CDR3 is TGTGCCAGCAGCGCGCAGGGTCCGGAGCTGTTTTTT. Amino acid sequence: CASSAQGPELFF.

The chain couples TRBV11-1 to TRBJ2-1, with 8 positions matching TRBD2. V shed 0 bases, J shed 0 bases, and the junction held 7 bases outside the gene matches. The CDR3 has 18 amino acids. CDR1 and CDR2 (germline): SGHAT, FQDESV (reference sequence). The CDR3 loop reads CASSLASGIWDSYNEQFF. Here the CDR3 DNA reads TGTGCCAGCAGCTTAGCTAGCGGGATATGGGACTCCTACAATGAGCAGTTCTTC. Full variable domain (outside the CDR3, taken from reference TRBV11-1 and TRBJ2-1): EAEVAQSPRYKITEKSQAVAFWCDPISGHATLYWYRQILGQGPELLVQFQDESVVDDSQLPKDRFSAERLKGVDSTLKIQPAELGDSAMYLCASSLASGIWDSYNEQFFGPGTRLTVL.

The V call is TRBV6-5, the J call TRBJ2-7, with 7 bases matching TRBD2. The CDR3 is made up of 14 amino acids. Germline trimming cut 1 base from V and 4 bases from J; bases unmatched to any gene: 4. CDR1 is MNHEY and CDR2 is SVGAGI in the germline V gene. The CDR3 DNA sequence: TGTGCCAGCAGTTACTATCCCGGGAGGTACGAGCAGTACTTC. It codes for CASSYYPGRYEQYF.

V gene TRBV7-3 combines with J gene TRBJ2-2, with TRBD1 as a possible D gene (5 bases). The CDR3 contains 16 residues. Trimming removed 1 base from V and 1 base from J, with 10 bases in between. CDR1 and CDR2 (germline): SGHTA, FQGTGA. The chain's CDR3 is CASSLNAGKNTGELFF. In nucleotides, the CDR3 is TGTGCCAGCAGCTTAAATGCAGGGAAGAACACCGGGGAGCTGTTTTTT.

The gene calls are TRBV7-2 and TRBJ2-3; D unresolved. The CDR3 loop spans 12 amino acids. V dropped 7 bases and J dropped 6 bases, with 11 bases sitting between them. Germline V CDR1 and CDR2: SGHTA, FQGNSA. The CDR3, as DNA: TGTGCCAGCACCCCCAACATGGATACGCAGTATTTT. As protein: CASTPNMDTQYF. The whole variable domain, filled in from reference TRBV7-2 and TRBJ2-3, reads GAGVSQSPSNKVTEKGKDVELRCDPISGHTALYWYRQSLGQGLEFLIYFQGNSAPDKSGLPSDRFSAERTGGSVSTLTIQRTQQEDSAVYLCASTPNMDTQYFGPGTRLTVL.

The V and J genes are TRBV2 and TRBJ2-7, with TRBD2 as a possible D gene (6 bases). The CDR3 is made up of 12 amino acids. V was shortened by 7 bases and J by 4 bases, with 11 bases between the two germline ends. Germline V gene lookup returns CDR1 SNHLY and CDR2 FYNNEI. The CDR3, as DNA: TGTGCCAGCAACCTAGCGCGATACGAGCAGTACTTC. As protein: CASNLARYEQYF.

The rearrangement links TRBV6-1 to TRBJ2-6, with a tentative D call TRBD2 (6 bases). CDR1 MNHNS and CDR2 SASEGT come from the germline V gene. This CDR3 is built from 15 residues. V was cut by 2 bases and J by 2 bases, with 7 bases left in between. DNA of the CDR3: TGTGCCAGCAGTGAAAGACTAGCTGGGGCCAACGTCCTGACTTTC. Protein: CASSERLAGANVLTF.